This T cell receptor beta chain was recovered during a study of early T cells in non-severe SARS-CoV-2 infection. V dropped 2 bases and J dropped 2; count of bases not matched to a gene: 3. This CDR3 is built from 15 residues. Germline CDR1 is SGHTA and CDR2 is FQGTGA. MiXCR was run by TCRdb on the 5' RACE reads, yielding one entry per CDR3 protein. The sample has tens of thousands of distinct CDR3 sequences; around 12% are singletons. This clonotype was counted ten times or more. Sequenced input: whole blood. The clonotype comes from an adult who was a healthcare worker with PCR-confirmed SARS-CoV-2 infection or an uninfected control (not recorded which). The J gene is TRBJ2-1, the V gene TRBV7-3; 7 bases are a match to TRBD2. DNA for the CDR3: TGTGCCAGCAGCTTAGGCGGGAGCGCCTACAATGAGCAGTTCTTC. Its protein product is CASSLGGSAYNEQFF.